This T cell receptor (beta chain) was observed in a study of T-cell reconstitution after alpha-beta-depleted transplantation in children. TCRbeta library construction was performed incorporating unique molecular identifiers. Via MiXCR, TCRdb re-called the PCR reads, giving one row per CDR3 protein. Among roughly 500,000 distinct CDR3 sequences, roughly 33% were seen once, and the ten largest hold under 3%. This clonotype came up a few times. The source of this sequence is a human donor who donated a stem cell graft to a child with aplastic anemia. The sequencing used PBMCs from the stem cell graft donor, collected from the stem cell graft.

The CDR3 is CASSPKPGQTPYEQYV. In nucleotides, the CDR3 is TGCGCCAGCAGCCCGAAACCGGGACAGACTCCCTACGAGCAGTACGTC. The rearrangement uses TRBV4-3 and TRBJ2-7; 7 nucleotides match TRBD1. J was trimmed by 2 bases and V by 4 bases; bases with no gene match: 11. From germline, CDR1 is LGHNA and CDR2 YSLEER. CDR3 length: 16 residues.